Listed here are 9 T cell receptor beta chains from one sample, sequenced in a study of OX40 agonist ivuxolimab in advanced cancers. Clones were read by immunoSEQ multiplex PCR, and TCRdb kept only the in-frame ones, dropping some. The sample has 77,000 or so clones; roughly four fifths are singletons. The material sequenced was CD4+ or CD8+ T cells sorted from blood, taken in a trial of the OX40 agonist ivuxolimab. These receptors were collected from an adult with an advanced solid tumor such as melanoma, head and neck, liver or kidney cancer.

The V and J genes are TRBV7-8 and TRBJ2-3, with 8 bases that match TRBD2. Trimming removed 5 bases from V and 0 bases from J; junction bases left unmatched: 16. The CDR3 is made up of 19 amino acids. In germline, CDR1 is SGHVS, CDR2 FQNEAQ. CDR3 DNA: TGTGCCAGCAGCGCCTGGCGGGAGGTCCTTATAACTAGCACAGATACGCAGTATTTT. It codes for CASSAWREVLITSTDTQYF. Together with reference TRBV7-8 and TRBJ2-3, the CDR3 gives the full variable domain: GAGVSQSPRYKVAKRGQDVALRCDPISGHVSLFWYQQALGQGPEFLTYFQNEAQLDKSGLPSDRFFAERPEGSVSTLKIQRTQQEDSAVYLCASSAWREVLITSTDTQYFGPGTRLTVL.

This clone was detected only a few times. V is TRBV2 and J is TRBJ2-7; D remains ambiguous. V was cut by 4 bases and J by 3 bases, with 7 bases left in between. The CDR3 has 12 amino acids. The germline V gene encodes CDR1 SNHLY and CDR2 FYNNEI. The CDR3 nucleotides are TGTGCCAGCAGTGCAGGAGTCTACGAGCAGTACTTC. It encodes CASSAGVYEQYF.

V usage is TRBV29-1 and J usage is TRBJ2-1; TRBD1 matches 9 bases. The ends lost 5 bases at V and 0 bases at J; junction bases unmatched: 11. Germline V gene sequence: CDR1 SQVTM, CDR2 ANQGSEA. The length of the CDR3 is 17 residues. The CDR3 reads CSVQTGGGFGSYNEQFF. The CDR3 DNA sequence: TGCAGCGTTCAGACAGGGGGAGGGTTTGGCTCCTACAATGAGCAGTTCTTC.

This clone was counted between two and nine times. The chain uses TRBV13 and TRBJ2-5; 12 bases line up with TRBD2. The junction had 17 bases not matched to a gene; V was cut back by 5 bases and J by 7 bases. The CDR3 consists of 18 residues. CDR1 and CDR2 (germline): PRHDT, FYEKMQ (reference sequence). The CDR3 spells CASSQITSGGRSVRTQYF. CDR3 nucleotides: TGTGCCAGCAGCCAAATAACTAGCGGGGGGCGTTCCGTGAGGACCCAGTACTTC.

CDR3 nucleotides: TGTGCCAGCAGCCGGACAGGGGGCAACGAGCAGTACTTC. Translating gives CASSRTGGNEQYF. The J gene is TRBJ2-7, the V gene TRBV28; 11 nucleotides align to TRBD1. The V and J ends lost 6 bases and 5 bases, in that order; junction bases with no gene match: 3. This CDR3 has 13 amino acids. CDR1 is MDHEN, CDR2 SYDVKM, per germline. Based on the CDR3 plus reference TRBV28 and TRBJ2-7, the full variable domain is DVKVTQSSRYLVKRTGEKVFLECVQDMDHENMFWYRQDPGLGLRLIYFSYDVKMKEKGDIPEGYSVSREKKERFSLILESASTNQTSMYLCASSRTGGNEQYFGPGTRLTVT.

The CDR3 sequence: CASSQDRIFANTIYF. Here the CDR3 DNA reads TGTGCCAGCAGCCAGGACAGGATCTTTGCGAACACCATATATTTT. The chain couples TRBV5-6 to TRBJ1-3; the match to TRBD1 covers 7 bases. V trimming: 4 bases; J trimming: 7 bases; junction bases outside the gene matches: 11. This CDR3 contains 15 residues. CDR1 is SGHDT, CDR2 YYEEEE, per germline.

The V call is TRBV18, the J call TRBJ2-3, with D unclear. Per the germline V gene, CDR1 is KGHSH and CDR2 is LQKENI. CDR3 length: 12 residues. Trimming pared 5 bases from V and 4 bases from J, leaving 7 bases between. The CDR3: CASSTMADTQYF. The CDR3 nucleotides read TGTGCCAGCTCAACTATGGCAGATACGCAGTATTTT.

The CDR3 protein is CASSVGTGNEKLFF. In DNA form, the CDR3 reads TGTGCCAGCAGTGTAGGGACAGGGAATGAAAAACTGTTTTTT. The chain recombines TRBV2 with TRBJ1-4; TRBD1 matches at 9 bases. CDR3 size: 14 residues. J was trimmed by 5 bases and V by 4 bases; bases with no gene match: 2. CDR1 and CDR2 (germline): SNHLY, FYNNEI.

This chain joins TRBV11-2 and TRBJ2-2; D is possibly TRBD2 (6 bases). The CDR3 is 15 amino acids. The V gene's germline CDR1 is SGHAT and CDR2 FQNNGV. Trimming took off 4 bases at V and 6 bases at J, with 15 bases between the two ends. CDR3 DNA sequence: TGTGCCAGCAGCTCCCTCCGCGGGGTGGCCGGGGAGCTGTTTTTT. Encoded protein: CASSSLRGVAGELFF.